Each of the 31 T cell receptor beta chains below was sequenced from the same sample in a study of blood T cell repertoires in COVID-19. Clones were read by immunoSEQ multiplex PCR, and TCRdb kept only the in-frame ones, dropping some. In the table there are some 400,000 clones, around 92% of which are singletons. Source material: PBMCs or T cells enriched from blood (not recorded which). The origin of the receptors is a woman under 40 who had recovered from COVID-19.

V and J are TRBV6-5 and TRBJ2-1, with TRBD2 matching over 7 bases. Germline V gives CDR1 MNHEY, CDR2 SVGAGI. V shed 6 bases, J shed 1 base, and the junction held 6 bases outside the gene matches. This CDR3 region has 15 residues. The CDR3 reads CASSPASGSYNEQFF. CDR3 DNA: TGTGCCAGCAGCCCGGCTAGCGGTTCCTACAATGAGCAGTTCTTC.

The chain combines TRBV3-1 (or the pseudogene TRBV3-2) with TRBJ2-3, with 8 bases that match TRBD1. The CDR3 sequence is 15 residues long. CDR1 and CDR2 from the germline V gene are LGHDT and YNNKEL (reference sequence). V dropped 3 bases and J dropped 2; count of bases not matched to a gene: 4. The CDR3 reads CASSQRQGNTDTQYF. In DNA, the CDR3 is TGTGCCAGCAGCCAGCGACAGGGGAACACAGATACGCAGTATTTT.

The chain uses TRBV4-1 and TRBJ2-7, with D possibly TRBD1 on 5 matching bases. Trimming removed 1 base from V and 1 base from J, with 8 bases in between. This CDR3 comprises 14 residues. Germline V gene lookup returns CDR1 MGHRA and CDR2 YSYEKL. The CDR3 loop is CASSQVRQSYEQYF. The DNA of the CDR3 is TGCGCCAGCAGCCAAGTAAGACAGTCCTACGAGCAGTACTTC.

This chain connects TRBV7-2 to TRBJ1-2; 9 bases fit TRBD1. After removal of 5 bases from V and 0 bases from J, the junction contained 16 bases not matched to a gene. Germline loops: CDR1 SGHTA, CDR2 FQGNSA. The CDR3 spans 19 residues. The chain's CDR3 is CASSEPGTGSFWANYGYTF. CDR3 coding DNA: TGTGCCAGCAGCGAACCTGGGACAGGGAGTTTTTGGGCTAACTATGGCTACACCTTC.

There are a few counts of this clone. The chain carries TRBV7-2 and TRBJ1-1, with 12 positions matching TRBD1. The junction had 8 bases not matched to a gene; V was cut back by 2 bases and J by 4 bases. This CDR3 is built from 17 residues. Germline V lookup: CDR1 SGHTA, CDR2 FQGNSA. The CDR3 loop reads CASSLRDRGRFSTEAFF. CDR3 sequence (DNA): TGTGCCAGCAGCTTAAGGGACAGGGGGCGATTTAGCACTGAAGCTTTCTTT.

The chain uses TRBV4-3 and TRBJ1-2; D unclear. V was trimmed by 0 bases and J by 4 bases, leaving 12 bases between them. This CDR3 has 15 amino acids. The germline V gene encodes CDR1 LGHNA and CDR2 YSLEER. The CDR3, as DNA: TGCGCCAGCAGCCAAGAGGCGGGGTATCGCTATGGCTACACCTTC. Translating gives CASSQEAGYRYGYTF.

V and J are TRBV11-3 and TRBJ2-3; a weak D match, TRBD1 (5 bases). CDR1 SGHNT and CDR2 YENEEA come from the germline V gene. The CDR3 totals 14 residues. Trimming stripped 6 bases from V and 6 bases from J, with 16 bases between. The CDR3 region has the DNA TGTGCCAGCAGTTTCGATGGGGCTGGGGATACGCAGTATTTT. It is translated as CASSFDGAGDTQYF.

CDR3 in DNA: TGTGCCAGCAGCCAAGATCAGGGATCCTATGGCTACACCTTC. Its translation is CASSQDQGSYGYTF. The genes are TRBV3-1 (or the pseudogene TRBV3-2) and TRBJ1-2; possible D gene TRBD1, 5 bases. This CDR3 contains 14 residues. V was shortened by 0 bases and J by 4 bases, with 9 bases between the two germline ends. Germline-derived CDR1 and CDR2 are LGHDT and YNNKEL (reference sequence).

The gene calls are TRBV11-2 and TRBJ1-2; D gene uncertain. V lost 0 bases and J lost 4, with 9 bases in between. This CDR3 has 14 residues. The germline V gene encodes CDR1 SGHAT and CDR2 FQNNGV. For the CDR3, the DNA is TGTGCCAGCAGCTTAGATACCAGGATCTATGGCTACACCTTC. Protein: CASSLDTRIYGYTF.

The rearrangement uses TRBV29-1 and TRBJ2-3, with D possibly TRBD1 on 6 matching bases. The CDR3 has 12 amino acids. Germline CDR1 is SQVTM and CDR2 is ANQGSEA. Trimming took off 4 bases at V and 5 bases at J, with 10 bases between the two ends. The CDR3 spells CSVGQAGDTQYF. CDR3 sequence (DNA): TGCAGCGTTGGACAGGCCGGAGATACGCAGTATTTT.

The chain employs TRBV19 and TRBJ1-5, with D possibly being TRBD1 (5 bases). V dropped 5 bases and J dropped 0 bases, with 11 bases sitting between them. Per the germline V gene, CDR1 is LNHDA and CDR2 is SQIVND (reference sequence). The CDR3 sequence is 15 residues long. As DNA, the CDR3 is TGTGCCAGTAGTTACAGGATACTTAGCAATCAGCCCCAGCATTTT. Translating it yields CASSYRILSNQPQHF.

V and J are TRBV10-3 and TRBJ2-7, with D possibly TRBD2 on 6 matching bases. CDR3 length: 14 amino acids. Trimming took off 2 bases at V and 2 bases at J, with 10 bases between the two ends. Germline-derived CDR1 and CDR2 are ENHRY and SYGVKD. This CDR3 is CAISEQAGTYEQYF. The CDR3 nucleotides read TGTGCCATCAGTGAGCAGGCGGGGACCTACGAGCAGTACTTC.

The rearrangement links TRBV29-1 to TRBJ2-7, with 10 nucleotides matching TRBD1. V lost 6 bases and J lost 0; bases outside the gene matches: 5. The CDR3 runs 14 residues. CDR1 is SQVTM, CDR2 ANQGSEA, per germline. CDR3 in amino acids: CSVVRQGASYEQYF. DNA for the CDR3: TGCAGCGTGGTCCGACAGGGGGCCTCCTACGAGCAGTACTTC.

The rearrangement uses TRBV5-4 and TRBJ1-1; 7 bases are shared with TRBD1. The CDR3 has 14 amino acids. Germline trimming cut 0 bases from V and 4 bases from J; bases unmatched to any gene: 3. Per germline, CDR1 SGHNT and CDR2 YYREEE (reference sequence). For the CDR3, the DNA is TGTGCCAGCAGCTTGGAACAGGGGAGCACTGAAGCTTTCTTT. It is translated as CASSLEQGSTEAFF.

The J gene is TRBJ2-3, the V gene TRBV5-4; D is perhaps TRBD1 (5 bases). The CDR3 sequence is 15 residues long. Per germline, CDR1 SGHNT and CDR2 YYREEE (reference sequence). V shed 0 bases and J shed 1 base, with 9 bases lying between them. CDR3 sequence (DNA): TGTGCCAGCAGCTTGGGGGGCAGGGGCACAGATACGCAGTATTTT. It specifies CASSLGGRGTDTQYF.

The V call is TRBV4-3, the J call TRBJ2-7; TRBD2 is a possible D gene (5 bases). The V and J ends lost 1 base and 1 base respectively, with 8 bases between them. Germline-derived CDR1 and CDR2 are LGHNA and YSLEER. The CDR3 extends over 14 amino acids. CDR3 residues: CASSQARGSYEQYF. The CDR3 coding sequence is TGCGCCAGCAGCCAAGCTCGGGGTTCCTACGAGCAGTACTTC.

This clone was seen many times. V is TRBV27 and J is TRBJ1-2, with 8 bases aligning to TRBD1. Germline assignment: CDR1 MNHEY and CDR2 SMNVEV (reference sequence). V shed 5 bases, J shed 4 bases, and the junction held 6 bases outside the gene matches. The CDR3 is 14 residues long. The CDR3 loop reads CASSKDRGGYGYTF. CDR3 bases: TGTGCCAGCAGTAAAGACAGGGGTGGCTATGGCTACACCTTC.

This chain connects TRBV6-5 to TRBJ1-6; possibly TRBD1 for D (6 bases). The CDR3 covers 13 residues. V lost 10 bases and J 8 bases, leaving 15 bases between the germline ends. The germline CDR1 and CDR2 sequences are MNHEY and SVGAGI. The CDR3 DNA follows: TGTGCCACCTTCAGGGACACTTATTCACCCCTCCACTTT. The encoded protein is CATFRDTYSPLHF.

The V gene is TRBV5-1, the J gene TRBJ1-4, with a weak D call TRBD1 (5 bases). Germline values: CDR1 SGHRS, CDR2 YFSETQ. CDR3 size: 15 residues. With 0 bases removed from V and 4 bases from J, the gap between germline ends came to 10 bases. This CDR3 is CASSLVTAGNEKLFF. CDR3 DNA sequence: TGCGCCAGCAGCTTGGTGACAGCCGGTAATGAAAAACTGTTTTTT.

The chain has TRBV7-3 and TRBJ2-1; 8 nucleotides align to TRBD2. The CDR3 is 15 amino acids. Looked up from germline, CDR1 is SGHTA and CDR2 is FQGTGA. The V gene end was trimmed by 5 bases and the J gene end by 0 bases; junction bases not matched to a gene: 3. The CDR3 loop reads CASSVSGSSYNEQFF. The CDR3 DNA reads TGTGCCAGCAGCGTCAGCGGGAGCTCCTACAATGAGCAGTTCTTC.

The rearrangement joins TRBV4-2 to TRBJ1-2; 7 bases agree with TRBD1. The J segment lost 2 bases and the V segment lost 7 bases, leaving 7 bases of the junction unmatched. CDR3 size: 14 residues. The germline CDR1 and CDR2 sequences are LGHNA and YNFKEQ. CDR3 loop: CASKGAESNYGYTF. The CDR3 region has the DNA TGTGCCAGCAAGGGGGCAGAATCAAACTATGGCTACACCTTC.

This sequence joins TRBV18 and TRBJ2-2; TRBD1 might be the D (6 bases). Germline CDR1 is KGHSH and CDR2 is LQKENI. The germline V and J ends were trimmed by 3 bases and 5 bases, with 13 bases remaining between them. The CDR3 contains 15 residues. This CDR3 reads CASSPGRGETGELFF. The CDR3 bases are TGTGCCAGCTCACCCGGCAGGGGAGAAACCGGGGAGCTGTTTTTT.

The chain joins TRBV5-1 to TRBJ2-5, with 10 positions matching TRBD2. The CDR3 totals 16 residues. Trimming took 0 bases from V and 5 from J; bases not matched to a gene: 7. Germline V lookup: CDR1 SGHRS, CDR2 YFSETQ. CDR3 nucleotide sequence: TGCGCCAGCAGCTTGGGAGCTAGCGGGGGTGGGGAGACCCAGTACTTC. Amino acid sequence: CASSLGASGGGETQYF.

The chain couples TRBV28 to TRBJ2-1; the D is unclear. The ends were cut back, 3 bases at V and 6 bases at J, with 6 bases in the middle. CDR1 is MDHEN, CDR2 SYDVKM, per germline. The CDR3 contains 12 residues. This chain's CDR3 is CASSFPLNEQFF. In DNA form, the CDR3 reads TGTGCCAGCAGTTTCCCTCTCAATGAGCAGTTCTTC.

This CDR3 is CASSLGLAGVTGEQFF. The CDR3 DNA follows: TGTGCCAGCAGCCTCGGACTAGCGGGAGTTACCGGGGAGCAGTTCTTC. The chain joins TRBV11-2 to TRBJ2-1; 13 positions agree with TRBD2. CDR1 SGHAT and CDR2 FQNNGV come from the germline V gene. This CDR3 spans 16 amino acids. V shed 5 bases, J shed 10 bases, and the junction held 11 bases outside the gene matches.

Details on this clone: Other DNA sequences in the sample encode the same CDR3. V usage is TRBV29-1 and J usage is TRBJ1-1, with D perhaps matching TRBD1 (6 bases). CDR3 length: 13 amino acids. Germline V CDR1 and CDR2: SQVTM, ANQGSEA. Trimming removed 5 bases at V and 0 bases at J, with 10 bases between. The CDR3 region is CSVRGQLNTEAFF. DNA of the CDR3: TGCAGCGTTAGAGGACAGTTGAACACTGAAGCTTTCTTT.

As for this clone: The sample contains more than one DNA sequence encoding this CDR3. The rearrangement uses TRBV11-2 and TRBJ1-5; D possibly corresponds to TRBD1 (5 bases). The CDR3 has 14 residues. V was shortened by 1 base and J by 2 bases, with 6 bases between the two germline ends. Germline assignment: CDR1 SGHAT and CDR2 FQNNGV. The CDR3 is CASSLAGGNQPQHF. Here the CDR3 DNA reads TGTGCCAGCAGCTTAGCGGGGGGCAATCAGCCCCAGCATTTT.

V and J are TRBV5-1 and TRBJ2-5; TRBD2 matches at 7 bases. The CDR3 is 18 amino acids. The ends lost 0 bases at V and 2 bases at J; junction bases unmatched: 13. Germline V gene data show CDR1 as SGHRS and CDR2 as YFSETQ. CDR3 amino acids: CASSLGLTSGNLQETQYF. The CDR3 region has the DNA TGCGCCAGCAGCTTGGGTCTCACCAGCGGGAATTTACAAGAGACCCAGTACTTC. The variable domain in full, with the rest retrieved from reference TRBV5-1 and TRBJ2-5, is KAGVTQTPRYLIKTRGQQVTLSCSPISGHRSVSWYQQTPGQGLQFLFEYFSETQRNKGNFPGRFSGRQFSNSRSEMNVSTLELGDSALYLCASSLGLTSGNLQETQYFGPGTRLLVL.

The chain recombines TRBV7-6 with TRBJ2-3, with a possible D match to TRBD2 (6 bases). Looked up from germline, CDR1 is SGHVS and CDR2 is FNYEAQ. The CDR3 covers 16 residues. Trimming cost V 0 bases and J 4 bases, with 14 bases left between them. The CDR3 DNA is TGTGCCAGCAGCTTAGCGCGTTCGGGAGATGCAGATACGCAGTATTTT. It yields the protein CASSLARSGDADTQYF.

The CDR3 DNA reads TGTGCCAGCAGTTGGAGGGACTATGGCTACACCTTC. Translated, it gives CASSWRDYGYTF. The chain carries TRBV12-3 or TRBV12-4 and TRBJ1-2, with D uncertain. V was cut by 4 bases and J by 3 bases, with 6 bases left in between. This CDR3 has 12 amino acids.

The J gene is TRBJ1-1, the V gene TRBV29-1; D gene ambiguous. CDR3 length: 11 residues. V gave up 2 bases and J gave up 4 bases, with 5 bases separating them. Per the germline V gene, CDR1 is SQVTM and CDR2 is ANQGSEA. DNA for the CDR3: TGCAGCGTTGAAACGGTCACTGAAGCTTTCTTT. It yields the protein CSVETVTEAFF.